This passage covers 14 T cell receptor beta chains from one sample sequenced in a study of blood T cell repertoires in COVID-19. Sequencing was performed with immunoSEQ multiplex PCR; in TCRdb, only in-frame clones are kept and a portion is missing. Among 200,000 to 250,000 clones listed, 80% to 85% were seen once. Specimen: peripheral blood. The receptors stem from a man younger than 45 with active or convalescent COVID-19.

This sequence joins TRBV6-5 and TRBJ1-2; tentative D call: TRBD1 (5 bases). The CDR3 is 13 amino acids. With 5 bases removed from V and 4 bases from J, the gap between germline ends came to 11 bases. Germline CDR1 and CDR2: MNHEY and SVGAGI. CDR3 sequence reads: CASSPGLFYGYTF. The CDR3 DNA follows: TGTGCCAGCAGTCCGGGACTTTTCTATGGCTACACCTTC.

This clone was counted only a few times. The chain links TRBV5-1 to TRBJ1-5; D remains ambiguous. Germline V gene data show CDR1 as SGHRS and CDR2 as YFSETQ. The V end lost 4 bases, the J end lost 0 bases, and 11 bases lay between the germline ends. This CDR3 contains 15 residues. DNA of the CDR3: TGCGCCAGCAGCCTGGACGGGGATAGCAATCAGCCCCAGCATTTT. Protein product: CASSLDGDSNQPQHF.

The gene calls are TRBV11-2 and TRBJ1-4; the match to TRBD1 covers 7 bases. CDR1 is SGHAT and CDR2 is FQNNGV in the germline V gene. This CDR3 has 14 residues. The V segment lost 3 bases and the J segment 8 bases; nucleotides outside the gene matches: 6. The CDR3 DNA is TGTGCCAGCAGCTTCCACAGGGGATGGGAAAAACTGTTTTTT. It encodes CASSFHRGWEKLFF.

The genes are TRBV7-3 and TRBJ1-2; TRBD1 matches 8 bases. The germline V gene encodes CDR1 SGHTA and CDR2 FQGTGA. The trim removed 8 bases at V and 4 bases at J, leaving 9 bases unmatched. There are 14 residues in the CDR3. The CDR3: CASGPGGASYGYTF. CDR3 nucleotide sequence: TGTGCCAGCGGACCAGGGGGCGCAAGCTATGGCTACACCTTC.

The rearrangement links TRBV7-6 to TRBJ1-2; 8 bases map to TRBD1. Germline CDR1 reads SGHVS; CDR2 reads FNYEAQ. J was trimmed by 6 bases and V by 5 bases; bases with no gene match: 11. The CDR3 is 15 amino acids. Here the CDR3 DNA reads TGTGCCAGCAGCCTTTGGACAGGGAGTGGGGATGGCTACACCTTC. Its translation: CASSLWTGSGDGYTF.

Here the CDR3 DNA reads TGTGCCAGCAGCCAAGTGGGGAGTTGGTTGAACACTGAAGCTTTCTTT. Translated, it gives CASSQVGSWLNTEAFF. V gene TRBV3-1 (or the pseudogene TRBV3-2) combines with J gene TRBJ1-1; D unclear. Trimming pared 1 base from V and 0 bases from J, leaving 12 bases between. Germline V gene data show CDR1 as LGHDT and CDR2 as YNNKEL (reference sequence). The CDR3 runs 16 residues.

The rearrangement joins TRBV5-6 to TRBJ2-2, with TRBD1 matching 7 bases. Germline V lookup: CDR1 SGHDT, CDR2 YYEEEE. V trimming: 1 base; J trimming: 3 bases; junction bases outside the gene matches: 3. CDR3 length equals 15 residues. The CDR3 region has the DNA TGTGCCAGCAGCTTGAGACAGGGTGACACCGGGGAGCTGTTTTTT. It translates to CASSLRQGDTGELFF.

The rearrangement joins TRBV7-2 to TRBJ1-2; no clear D. From germline, CDR1 is SGHTA and CDR2 FQGNSA. With 5 bases removed from V and 5 bases from J, the gap between germline ends came to 18 bases. The CDR3 covers 15 residues. The CDR3 coding sequence is TGTGCCAGCAGCCTCTCCCCACGGGAGGTTTATGGCTACACCTTC. Its translation is CASSLSPREVYGYTF.

The CDR3 protein is CASSPNGLAVTDTQYF. The CDR3, as DNA: TGTGCCAGCAGCCCTAATGGACTAGCGGTAACAGATACGCAGTATTTT. The chain is built from TRBV7-6 and TRBJ2-3; the match to TRBD2 covers 10 bases. Germline V gene sequence: CDR1 SGHVS, CDR2 FNYEAQ. V was clipped by 5 bases and J by 3 bases; unmatched bases: 8. The CDR3 sequence is 16 residues long.

The chain uses TRBV4-2 and TRBJ1-2, with D possibly being TRBD1 (6 bases). V was shortened by 1 base and J by 8 bases, with 14 bases between the two germline ends. From germline, CDR1 is LGHNA and CDR2 YNFKEQ. CDR3 length: 14 amino acids. As DNA, the CDR3 is TGTGCCAGCAGCCAAGTAGGACAGCAGCAAGGCTACACCTTC. Translation gives CASSQVGQQQGYTF.

This chain connects TRBV5-1 to TRBJ1-1; D is unresolved. The CDR3 contains 16 residues. CDR1 SGHRS and CDR2 YFSETQ come from the germline V gene. With 4 bases removed from V and 0 bases from J, the gap between germline ends came to 16 bases. The CDR3 sequence is CASSASVTPMNTEAFF. The CDR3 nucleotides read TGCGCCAGCAGCGCTAGCGTAACCCCCATGAACACTGAAGCTTTCTTT.

The chain has TRBV10-3 and TRBJ2-1; a possible D gene is TRBD2 (6 bases). The germline V and J ends were trimmed by 6 bases and 12 bases, with 15 bases remaining between them. Germline V gives CDR1 ENHRY, CDR2 SYGVKD. The CDR3 spans 12 residues. The CDR3 region has the DNA TGTGCCATCAGCGCCCACACGGAGGGGCAGTTCTTC. Protein product: CAISAHTEGQFF.

The J gene is TRBJ1-5, the V gene TRBV30, with D uncertain. Looked up from germline, CDR1 is GTSNPN and CDR2 is SVGIG (reference sequence). Deletions cut 2 bases from V and 4 bases from J, with 9 bases between. The length of the CDR3 is 13 residues. The CDR3 nucleotides are TGTGCCTGGAGTACAGATTTAAATCAGCCCCAGCATTTT. Protein sequence: CAWSTDLNQPQHF. The complete variable domain, with remaining parts taken from reference TRBV30 and TRBJ1-5, reads SQTIHQWPATLVQPVGSPLSLECTVEGTSNPNLYWYRQAAGRGLQLLFYSVGIGQISSEVPQNLSASRPQDRQFILSSKKLLLSDSGFYLCAWSTDLNQPQHFGDGTRLSIL.

The chain has TRBV23-1 and TRBJ2-7; 7 bases are a match to TRBD1. TRBV23-1 is treated as an ORF (open reading frame) with a function not yet certain. This CDR3 has 17 residues. V shed 4 bases, J shed 1 base, and the junction held 13 bases outside the gene matches. Here the CDR3 DNA reads TGCGCCAGCAGTCCAGACGTATTGGACAGGCCATCCTACGAGCAGTACTTC. Encoded protein: CASSPDVLDRPSYEQYF.